One sample yielded the 23 T cell receptor beta chains listed below, sequenced in a study of blood T cell repertoires in COVID-19. Repertoires were generated with immunoSEQ multiplex PCR, while TCRdb's copy carries only in-frame clones and drops some. The sample includes under 450,000 clones, about 88% of them seen just once. The sample consisted of PBMCs or T cells enriched from blood (not recorded which). These receptors were taken from a woman aged 30 to 39 who had recovered from COVID-19.

This chain uses TRBV21-1 with TRBJ2-3; the DNA was not used to check the table's D call, TRBD2. TRBV21-1 is marked as a pseudogene. The CDR3 contains 19 residues. CDR3 in DNA: TGTGCCAGCAGCAAAAACCCGCGGACTAGCGGGGGAGGCACAGATACGCAGTATTTT. Residues: CASSKNPRTSGGGTDTQYF.

The chain carries TRBV19 and TRBJ1-5, with D perhaps TRBD1 (6 bases). Germline V lookup: CDR1 LNHDA, CDR2 SQIVND (reference sequence). The CDR3 length is 18 residues. The germline V and J ends were trimmed by 3 bases and 6 bases, with 24 bases remaining between them. DNA for the CDR3: TGTGCCAGTAGTATTAATCTAGGACGTCCTGAAGGGGGTCAGCCCCAGCATTTT. Translation: CASSINLGRPEGGQPQHF.

The chain combines TRBV13 with TRBJ1-6; possible D gene TRBD1, 5 bases. The CDR3 loop spans 11 amino acids. The V end lost 0 bases, the J end lost 16 bases, and 7 bases lay between the germline ends. Germline V gives CDR1 PRHDT, CDR2 FYEKMQ (reference sequence). CDR3 sequence reads: CASSLGGDLHF. CDR3 in DNA: TGTGCCAGCAGCTTAGGAGGGGATCTCCACTTT.

V gene TRBV5-4 combines with J gene TRBJ1-6; 10 positions match TRBD1. The trim removed 4 bases at V and 7 bases at J, leaving 8 bases unmatched. The length of the CDR3 is 16 residues. Germline V gives CDR1 SGHNT, CDR2 YYREEE (reference sequence). Written as DNA, the CDR3 is TGTGCCAGCAGCAAGGGACAGGGGTATACAAATTCACCCCTCCACTTT. Protein product: CASSKGQGYTNSPLHF.

This rearrangement joins TRBV27 to TRBJ1-1, with D perhaps TRBD1 (5 bases). Trimming stripped 5 bases from V and 9 bases from J, with 16 bases between. The CDR3 length is 13 residues. Per germline, CDR1 MNHEY and CDR2 SMNVEV (reference sequence). CDR3 protein: CASSLIGAGKAFF. CDR3 DNA sequence: TGTGCCAGCAGTCTTATAGGGGCGGGGAAAGCTTTCTTT.

V gene TRBV28 combines with J gene TRBJ2-7; maybe TRBD2 (6 bases). There are 14 residues in the CDR3. Germline V gene data show CDR1 as MDHEN and CDR2 as SYDVKM. The V and J ends lost 5 bases and 3 bases respectively, with 14 bases between them. The CDR3 here is CASSTGLSRYEQYF. In DNA, the CDR3 is TGTGCCAGCAGTACGGGACTGTCACGCTACGAGCAGTACTTC. The variable domain in full, completed from reference TRBV28 and TRBJ2-7, reads DVKVTQSSRYLVKRTGEKVFLECVQDMDHENMFWYRQDPGLGLRLIYFSYDVKMKEKGDIPEGYSVSREKKERFSLILESASTNQTSMYLCASSTGLSRYEQYFGPGTRLTVT.

This chain joins TRBV28 and TRBJ2-7, with D possibly being TRBD1 (6 bases). CDR3 length: 14 residues. Looked up from germline, CDR1 is MDHEN and CDR2 is SYDVKM. With 10 bases removed from V and 0 bases from J, the gap between germline ends came to 16 bases. This CDR3 is CATPVRDTSYEQYF. As DNA, the CDR3 is TGTGCCACCCCAGTGAGGGACACCTCCTACGAGCAGTACTTC.

This clone was observed a handful of times. The V gene is TRBV9, the J gene TRBJ2-1; 7 positions agree with TRBD1. Germline V gives CDR1 SGDLS, CDR2 YYNGEE. The CDR3 contains 15 residues. Germline trimming cut 9 bases from V and 3 bases from J; bases unmatched to any gene: 12. The CDR3 DNA sequence: TGTGCCACCTCTAAGGATGGGACAGTCTACAATGAGCAGTTCTTC. It is translated as CATSKDGTVYNEQFF.

The chain is built from TRBV10-3 and TRBJ1-6; maybe TRBD1 (5 bases). The germline V gene has CDR1 ENHRY and CDR2 SYGVKD. The CDR3 runs 18 residues. The V end lost 5 bases, the J end lost 6 bases, and 23 bases lay between the germline ends. In DNA, the CDR3 is TGTGCCATCAGTCCTAGGGCGTCGGGGGAGGGAAGTAATTCACCCCTCCACTTT. Residues: CAISPRASGEGSNSPLHF.

The rearrangement uses TRBV5-1 and TRBJ1-1; TRBD1 aligns across 9 bases. The CDR3 has 16 residues. With V trimmed by 0 bases and J by 5 bases, 8 bases remained unmatched. Germline CDR1 SGHRS, CDR2 YFSETQ. CDR3 sequence reads: CASSLVPRDRETEAFF. CDR3 sequence (DNA): TGCGCCAGCAGCTTGGTCCCCCGGGACAGGGAAACTGAAGCTTTCTTT.

The rearrangement links TRBV5-1 to TRBJ2-7; D may be TRBD1 (5 bases). The V end lost 0 bases, the J end lost 7 bases, and 17 bases lay between the germline ends. The CDR3 length is 15 residues. Germline CDR1 and CDR2: SGHRS and YFSETQ. In DNA form, the CDR3 reads TGCGCCAGCAGCTTGGACGCTGATACAAGGGGTGAGCAGTACTTC. It codes for CASSLDADTRGEQYF.

V and J are TRBV5-1 and TRBJ2-3; 14 bases map to TRBD2. Trimming removed 0 bases from V and 4 bases from J; junction bases left unmatched: 7. Germline-derived CDR1 and CDR2 are SGHRS and YFSETQ. This CDR3 is built from 18 residues. As DNA, the CDR3 is TGCGCCAGCAGCTTGGAATATGGGACTAGCGGGAGAGCAGATACGCAGTATTTT. Protein sequence: CASSLEYGTSGRADTQYF.

This chain joins TRBV10-3 and TRBJ2-7, with D possibly matching TRBD1 (5 bases). The CDR3 has 13 residues. The germline V gene encodes CDR1 ENHRY and CDR2 SYGVKD. Trimming removed 11 bases at V and 0 bases at J, with 14 bases between. CDR3 loop: CASTVQGSYEQYF. The CDR3 nucleotides are TGTGCCTCGACAGTCCAGGGCTCCTACGAGCAGTACTTC.

This chain links TRBV3-1 (or the pseudogene TRBV3-2) with TRBJ2-7; D is perhaps TRBD1 (6 bases). V lost 1 base, J lost 3 bases, and 13 bases lay in between. There are 15 residues in the CDR3. Germline values: CDR1 LGHDT, CDR2 YNNKEL (reference sequence). For the CDR3, the DNA is TGTGCCAGCAGCCAAGGGGGGCCGGGTCTCTACGAGCAGTACTTC. Protein product: CASSQGGPGLYEQYF.

This clone was seen a single time. The rearrangement uses TRBV19 and TRBJ2-7; TRBD1 aligns across 9 bases. Unmatched junction bases numbered 13, after V lost 4 bases and J lost 6 bases. Germline CDR1 LNHDA, CDR2 SQIVND (reference sequence). CDR3 length: 16 residues. CDR3 nucleotides: TGTGCCAGTAGTACCCAACAGGGGGCGAACCTTCCCGAGCAGTACTTC. Translated: CASSTQQGANLPEQYF.

CDR3 nucleotides: TGTGCCAGCAGTTGGGGACTTCGAGAGACCCAGTACTTC. Translated: CASSWGLRETQYF. The chain joins TRBV28 to TRBJ2-5; possible D gene TRBD2, 6 bases. V lost 4 bases to trimming and J lost 4 bases, with 10 bases between them. This CDR3 has 13 residues. CDR1 and CDR2 from the germline V gene are MDHEN and SYDVKM.

V and J are TRBV14 and TRBJ1-3; TRBD1 matches 8 bases. V was pared by 3 bases and J by 2 bases, with 12 bases of the junction left unmatched. The CDR3 length is 18 residues. The V gene's germline CDR1 is SGHDN and CDR2 FVKESK. Written as DNA, the CDR3 is TGTGCCAGCAGCCAGGATCCGATTCAGGGGGCCCCTGGAAACACCATATATTTT. This gives the protein CASSQDPIQGAPGNTIYF.

The chain recombines TRBV10-2 with TRBJ1-5; the D gene is possibly TRBD1 (5 bases). The CDR3 loop spans 16 amino acids. Between the trimmed V and J ends, which lost 6 bases and 4 bases, there was a span of 19 bases. The germline V gene encodes CDR1 WSHSY and CDR2 SAAADI. The CDR3 loop reads CASSVTIPRGNQPQHF. The CDR3 DNA reads as TGCGCCAGCAGCGTAACTATACCTCGGGGGAATCAGCCCCAGCATTTT.

This clone was observed once. The J gene is TRBJ1-2, the V gene TRBV6-5; 9 bases agree with TRBD1. From germline, CDR1 is MNHEY and CDR2 SVGAGI. This CDR3 spans 13 amino acids. V dropped 6 bases and J dropped 11; count of bases not matched to a gene: 10. CDR3 sequence (DNA): TGTGCCAGCAGCCAGGGACAGGGAAACGGGTACACCTTC. Amino acids: CASSQGQGNGYTF.

The V gene is TRBV4-1, the J gene TRBJ2-3; 11 bases map to TRBD2. CDR1 is MGHRA, CDR2 YSYEKL, per germline. V lost 4 bases, J lost 2 bases, and 5 bases stayed unmatched. CDR3 length equals 16 residues. The CDR3 DNA follows: TGCGCCAGCAGCCCGTCTAGCGGGAGGTACACAGATACGCAGTATTTT. Its translation is CASSPSSGRYTDTQYF.

This sequence joins TRBV18 and TRBJ1-3, with D tentatively TRBD1 (5 bases). V was pared by 0 bases and J by 0 bases, with 12 bases between. Germline CDR1 is KGHSH and CDR2 is LQKENI. The CDR3 totals 17 residues. The CDR3, as DNA: TGTGCCAGCTCACCACCGTCTGGGGGGGGCTCTGGAAACACCATATATTTT. It specifies CASSPPSGGGSGNTIYF.

The CDR3 DNA follows: TGTGCCAGCAGCGTACTCGGACTAGTCGGGGATACGCAGTATTTT. Its translation is CASSVLGLVGDTQYF. The chain carries TRBV9 and TRBJ2-3, with 7 bases aligning to TRBD2. The CDR3 covers 15 residues. Germline values: CDR1 SGDLS, CDR2 YYNGEE. The V segment lost 1 base and the J segment 6 bases; nucleotides outside the gene matches: 8. The entire variable domain, with the rest obtained from reference TRBV9 and TRBJ2-3, is as follows: DSGVTQTPKHLITATGQRVTLRCSPRSGDLSVYWYQQSLDQGLQFLIQYYNGEERAKGNILERFSAQQFPDLHSELNLSSLELGDSALYFCASSVLGLVGDTQYFGPGTRLTVL.

The chain carries TRBV5-1 and TRBJ2-1, with 8 positions matching TRBD1. Germline lookup yields CDR1 SGHRS and CDR2 YFSETQ. The CDR3 loop spans 17 amino acids. V gave up 3 bases and J gave up 4 bases; unmatched junction bases: 12. The CDR3 sequence: CASSYHLQGAAYNEQFF. DNA of the CDR3: TGCGCCAGCAGCTACCACCTCCAGGGGGCTGCTTACAATGAGCAGTTCTTC.